This TCR beta chain is from a study of CD8 T cells in ankylosing spondylitis. Study-level findings and limits: Disease-linked clones reportedly showed significant enrichment in matched ankylosing spondylitis synovial fluid. Seven to nine highly homologous variants formed a TCR beta motif that appeared characteristic of ankylosing spondylitis blood. Disease-linked clones bore a CD8+ phenotype and were relatively rare in peripheral blood.

The V and J ends lost 6 bases and 6 bases respectively, with 13 bases between them. This CDR3 has 12 amino acids. Germline V gene sequence: CDR1 DFQATT, CDR2 SNEGSKA (reference sequence). Ten or more counts support this clonotype. Its antigen is unidentified. The TCR beta libraries were generated through quantitative 5'-RACE incorporating molecular barcodes. TCRdb re-analysed the 5' RACE reads in MiXCR, keeping a single row per CDR3 protein. Among over 450,000 distinct CDR3 sequences, roughly 12% were seen once, and the ten largest hold over 6.5%. Input material: blood, either unsorted or a sorted T cell fraction (not recorded which). The sequence was collected from a male donor with ankylosing spondylitis. The chain employs TRBV20-1 and TRBJ2-3; D gene ambiguous. CDR3 sequence: CSALGKDDTQYF. CDR3 coding DNA: TGCAGTGCGCTTGGGAAGGACGATACGCAGTATTTT.